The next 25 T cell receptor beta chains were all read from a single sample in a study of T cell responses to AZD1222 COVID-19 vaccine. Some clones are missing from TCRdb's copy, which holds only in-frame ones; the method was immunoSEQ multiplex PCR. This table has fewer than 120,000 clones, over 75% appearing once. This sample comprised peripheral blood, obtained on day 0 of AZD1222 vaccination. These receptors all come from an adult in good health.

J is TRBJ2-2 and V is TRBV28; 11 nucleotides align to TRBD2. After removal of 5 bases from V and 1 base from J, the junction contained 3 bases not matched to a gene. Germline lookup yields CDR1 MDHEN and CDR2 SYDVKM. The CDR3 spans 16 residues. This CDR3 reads CASSPSGGLNTGELFF. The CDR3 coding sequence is TGTGCCAGCAGTCCTAGCGGGGGGCTGAACACCGGGGAGCTGTTTTTT.

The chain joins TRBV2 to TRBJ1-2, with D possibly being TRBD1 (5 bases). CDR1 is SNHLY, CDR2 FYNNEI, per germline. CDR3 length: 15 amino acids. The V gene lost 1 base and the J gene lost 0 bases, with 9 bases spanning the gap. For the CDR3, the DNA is TGTGCCAGCAGTGAAGAGGGGACCGCTAACTATGGCTACACCTTC. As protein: CASSEEGTANYGYTF.

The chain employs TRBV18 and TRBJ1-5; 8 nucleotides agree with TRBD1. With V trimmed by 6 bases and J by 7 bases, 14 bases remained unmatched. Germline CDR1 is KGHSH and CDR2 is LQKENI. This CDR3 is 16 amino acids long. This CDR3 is CASSLTSGTGQQPQHF. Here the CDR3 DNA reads TGTGCCAGCTCTCTGACTTCCGGGACAGGCCAACAGCCCCAGCATTTT.

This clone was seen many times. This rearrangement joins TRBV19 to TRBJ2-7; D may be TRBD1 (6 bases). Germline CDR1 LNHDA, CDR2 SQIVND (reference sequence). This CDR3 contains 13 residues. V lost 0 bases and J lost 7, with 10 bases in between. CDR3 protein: CASSIDRGKEQYF. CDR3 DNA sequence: TGTGCCAGTAGTATAGACAGGGGCAAAGAGCAGTACTTC.

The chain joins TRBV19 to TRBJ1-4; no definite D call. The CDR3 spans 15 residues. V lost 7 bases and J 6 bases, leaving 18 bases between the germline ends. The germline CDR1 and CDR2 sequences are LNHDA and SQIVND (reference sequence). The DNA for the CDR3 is TGTGCCAGTACTCCCGGGAGAAGGGTTGATGAAAAACTGTTTTTT. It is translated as CASTPGRRVDEKLFF.

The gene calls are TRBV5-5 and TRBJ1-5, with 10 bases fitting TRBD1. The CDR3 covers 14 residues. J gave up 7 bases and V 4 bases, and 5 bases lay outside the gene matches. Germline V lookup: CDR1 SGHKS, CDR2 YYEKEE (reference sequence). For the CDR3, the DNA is TGTGCCAGCAGCCGACAGGGGGCCGGCCAGCCCCAGCATTTT. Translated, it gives CASSRQGAGQPQHF.

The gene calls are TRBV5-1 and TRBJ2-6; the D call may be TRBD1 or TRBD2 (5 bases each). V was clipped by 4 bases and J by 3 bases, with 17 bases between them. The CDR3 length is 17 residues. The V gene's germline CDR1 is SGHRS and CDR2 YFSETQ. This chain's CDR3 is CASSPDGALYGANVLTF. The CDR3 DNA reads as TGCGCCAGCAGCCCCGACGGGGCGTTGTATGGGGCCAACGTCCTGACTTTC.

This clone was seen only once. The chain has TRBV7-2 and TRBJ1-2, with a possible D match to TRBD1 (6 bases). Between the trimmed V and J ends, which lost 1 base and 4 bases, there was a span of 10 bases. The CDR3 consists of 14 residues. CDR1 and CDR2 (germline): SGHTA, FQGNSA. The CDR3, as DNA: TGTGCCAGCAGCTTAGGTGGGGGCGTCTATGGCTACACCTTC. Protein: CASSLGGGVYGYTF.

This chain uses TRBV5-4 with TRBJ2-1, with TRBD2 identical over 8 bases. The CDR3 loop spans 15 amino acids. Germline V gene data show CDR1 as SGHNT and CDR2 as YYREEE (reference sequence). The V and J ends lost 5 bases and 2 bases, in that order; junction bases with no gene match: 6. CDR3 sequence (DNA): TGTGCCAGCAGTCCCCGGGGGGGGGCCTACAATGAGCAGTTCTTC. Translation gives CASSPRGGAYNEQFF.

In DNA form, the CDR3 reads TGTGCCAGCAACCTCGGGGGGTCACCCTACAATGAGCAGTTCTTC. It translates to CASNLGGSPYNEQFF. The V gene is TRBV6-5, the J gene TRBJ2-1, with 7 bases matching TRBD2. The germline V gene has CDR1 MNHEY and CDR2 SVGAGI. J was trimmed by 2 bases and V by 7 bases; bases with no gene match: 8. The CDR3 runs to 15 residues.

The DNA of the CDR3 is TGTGCCAGCAGCAGAATTCCCGGGGGGGTTAACACCGGGGAGCTGTTTTTT. Amino acids: CASSRIPGGVNTGELFF. V is TRBV7-2 and J is TRBJ2-2, with TRBD2 identical over 8 bases. The ends lost 5 bases at V and 2 bases at J; junction bases unmatched: 10. From germline, CDR1 is SGHTA and CDR2 FQGNSA. This CDR3 has 17 residues.

The CDR3 sequence is CASSQDLDEKLFF. As DNA, the CDR3 is TGTGCCAGCAGCCAAGATCTCGACGAAAAACTGTTTTTT. The chain combines TRBV3-1 (or the pseudogene TRBV3-2) with TRBJ1-4; D call uncertain. V was shortened by 0 bases and J by 8 bases, with 7 bases between the two germline ends. Looked up from germline, CDR1 is LGHDT and CDR2 is YNNKEL (reference sequence). The CDR3 has 13 residues.

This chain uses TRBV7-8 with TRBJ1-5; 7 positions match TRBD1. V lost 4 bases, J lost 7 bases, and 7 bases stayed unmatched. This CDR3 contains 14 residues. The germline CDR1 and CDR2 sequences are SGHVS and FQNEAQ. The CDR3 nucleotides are TGTGCCAGCAGCTCTAATACAGGGGACCAGCCCCAGCATTTT. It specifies CASSSNTGDQPQHF.

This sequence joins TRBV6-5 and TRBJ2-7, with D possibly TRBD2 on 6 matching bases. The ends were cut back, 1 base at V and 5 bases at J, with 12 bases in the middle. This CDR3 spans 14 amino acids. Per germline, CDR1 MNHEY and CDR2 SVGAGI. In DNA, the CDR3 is TGTGCCAGCAGTTACTTCGGGGGTCGAGACGAGCAGTACTTC. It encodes CASSYFGGRDEQYF.

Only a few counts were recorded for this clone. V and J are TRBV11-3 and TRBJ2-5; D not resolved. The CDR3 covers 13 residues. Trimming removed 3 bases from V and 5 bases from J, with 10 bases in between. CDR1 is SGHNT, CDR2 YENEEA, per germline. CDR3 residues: CASSFSLSETQYF. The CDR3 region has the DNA TGTGCCAGCAGCTTTAGCCTCTCGGAGACCCAGTACTTC.

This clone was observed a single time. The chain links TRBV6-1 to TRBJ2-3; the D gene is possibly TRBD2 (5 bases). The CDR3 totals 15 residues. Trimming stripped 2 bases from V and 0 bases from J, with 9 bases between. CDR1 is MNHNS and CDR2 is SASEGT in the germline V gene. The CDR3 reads CASSEYQRSTDTQYF. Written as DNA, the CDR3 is TGTGCCAGCAGTGAATACCAGCGGAGCACAGATACGCAGTATTTT.

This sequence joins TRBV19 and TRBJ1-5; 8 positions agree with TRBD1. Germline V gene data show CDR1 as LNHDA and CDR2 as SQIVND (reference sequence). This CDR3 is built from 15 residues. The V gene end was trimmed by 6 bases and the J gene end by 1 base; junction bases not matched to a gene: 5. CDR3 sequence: CASRNRGMSNQPQHF. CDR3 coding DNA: TGTGCCAGTAGAAACAGGGGGATGAGCAATCAGCCCCAGCATTTT.

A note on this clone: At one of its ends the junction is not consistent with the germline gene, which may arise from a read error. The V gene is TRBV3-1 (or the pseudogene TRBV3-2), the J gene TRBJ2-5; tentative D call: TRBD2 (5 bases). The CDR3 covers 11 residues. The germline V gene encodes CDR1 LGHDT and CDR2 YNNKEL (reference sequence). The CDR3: CASSPGRTRDF. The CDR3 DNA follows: TGTGCCAGCAGCCCGGGGAGAACTCGGGACTTC.

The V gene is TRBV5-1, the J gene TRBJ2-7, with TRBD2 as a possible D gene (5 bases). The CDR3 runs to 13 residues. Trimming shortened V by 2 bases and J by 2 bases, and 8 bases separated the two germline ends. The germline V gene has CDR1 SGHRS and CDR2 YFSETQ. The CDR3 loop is CASSFGGAYEQYF. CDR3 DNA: TGCGCCAGCAGCTTCGGAGGCGCCTACGAGCAGTACTTC.

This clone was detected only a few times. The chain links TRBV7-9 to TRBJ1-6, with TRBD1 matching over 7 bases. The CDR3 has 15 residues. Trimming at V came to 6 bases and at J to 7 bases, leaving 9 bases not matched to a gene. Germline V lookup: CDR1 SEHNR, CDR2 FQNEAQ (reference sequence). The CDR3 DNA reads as TGTGCCAGCAGTATCGGGACAGCCTTAAATTCACCCCTCCACTTT. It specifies CASSIGTALNSPLHF.

This chain's CDR3 is CASSLLDSYEQYF. The CDR3 region has the DNA TGTGCCAGCAGCTTGTTGGACAGCTACGAGCAGTACTTC. This rearrangement joins TRBV5-6 to TRBJ2-7; TRBD1 is a possible D gene (6 bases). Germline V lookup: CDR1 SGHDT, CDR2 YYEEEE. The V gene lost 1 base and the J gene lost 3 bases, with 8 bases spanning the gap. This CDR3 spans 13 amino acids.

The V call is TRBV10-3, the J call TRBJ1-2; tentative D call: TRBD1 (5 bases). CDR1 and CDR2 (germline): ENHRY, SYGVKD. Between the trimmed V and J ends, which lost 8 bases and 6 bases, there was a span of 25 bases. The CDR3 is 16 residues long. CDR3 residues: CAIGLYRGLKGDGYTF. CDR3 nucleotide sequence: TGTGCCATCGGACTCTACCGAGGACTGAAAGGGGATGGCTACACCTTC.

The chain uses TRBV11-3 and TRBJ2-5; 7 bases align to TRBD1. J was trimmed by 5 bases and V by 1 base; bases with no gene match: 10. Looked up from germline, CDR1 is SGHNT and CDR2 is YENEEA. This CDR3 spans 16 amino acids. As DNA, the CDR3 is TGTGCCAGCAGCTTAGGACCCACAGGGGCGGGCGAGACCCAGTACTTC. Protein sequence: CASSLGPTGAGETQYF.

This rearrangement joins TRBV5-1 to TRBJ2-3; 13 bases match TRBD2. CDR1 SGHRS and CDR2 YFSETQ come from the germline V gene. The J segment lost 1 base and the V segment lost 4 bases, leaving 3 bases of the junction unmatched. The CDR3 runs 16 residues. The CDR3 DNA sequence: TGCGCCAGCAGCCGTGGGACTAGCGGGGGCACAGATACGCAGTATTTT. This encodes CASSRGTSGGTDTQYF.

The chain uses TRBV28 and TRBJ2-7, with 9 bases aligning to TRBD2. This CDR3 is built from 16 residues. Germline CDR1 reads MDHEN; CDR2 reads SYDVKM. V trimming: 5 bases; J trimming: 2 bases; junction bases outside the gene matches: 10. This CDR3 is CASSPQTSGTTYEQYF. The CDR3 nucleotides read TGTGCCAGCAGTCCCCAGACTAGCGGCACCACCTACGAGCAGTACTTC.